This TCR beta chain was recorded in a study of blood T cell repertoires in COVID-19. Study overall: PBMCs, B-cell-depleted T cells, or T cells provided the cDNA or gDNA that made up the material.

Generated by immunoSEQ multiplex PCR, the TCRdb table keeps only in-frame clones and is missing some. The sample carries hundreds of thousands of clones, around 85% recorded once. The CDR3 runs 14 residues. Trimming pared 3 bases from V and 0 bases from J, leaving 5 bases between. Looked up from germline, CDR1 is MNHNS and CDR2 is SASEGT. Individuals drawn from approximately 22 US areas were about 18 to 90 years old. Participant-given clinical history determined each cohort assignment. Input material: PBMCs or T cells enriched from blood (not recorded which). This TCR derives from a woman aged 50 to 65 who had recovered from COVID-19. The chain recombines TRBV6-1 with TRBJ1-4, with no clear D. This chain's CDR3 is CASSDLTTNEKLFF. The DNA for the CDR3 is TGTGCCAGCAGTGACCTAACAACTAATGAAAAACTGTTTTTT.